This is a list of T cell receptor beta chains from one sample in a study of cytomegalovirus exposure and HLA in healthy donors. This table comes from immunoSEQ multiplex PCR, and its TCRdb copy is limited to in-frame clones, with some not included. Among roughly 130,000 clones, more than 80% were seen once, and the ten largest hold 1%. Sequenced: PBMCs. The origin of the receptors is a man between 40 and 49 years old in good health and CMV-seronegative. The CDR3 runs from the conserved cysteine through the conserved F or W. The D gene is left open where the match is weak. Only part of the rows carry a size: once, few, many, or a class if the clone is expanded.

clone_size	v_call	d_call	j_call	cdr3_aa	cdr3_nt
few	TRBV5-6	-	TRBJ1-1	CASSLPGMSEAFF	TGTGCCAGCAGCTTGCCCGGGATGTCTGAAGCTTTCTTT
-	TRBV27	TRBD1	TRBJ2-3	CASSTSGGWADTQYF	TGTGCCAGCAGCACATCAGGGGGCTGGGCAGATACGCAGTATTTT
few	TRBV5-1	-	TRBJ1-5	CASSLGGVDQPQHF	TGCGCCAGCAGCTTGGGCGGGGTAGATCAGCCCCAGCATTTT
few	TRBV2	-	TRBJ1-2	CASSEAPQNNYGYTF	TGTGCCAGCAGTGAGGCCCCACAGAATAACTATGGCTACACCTTC
-	TRBV2	TRBD1	TRBJ2-1	CASSPTGQTYNEQFF	TGTGCCAGCAGTCCCACGGGACAGACCTACAATGAGCAGTTCTTC
-	TRBV4-1	TRBD1	TRBJ2-7	CASSLAGTGGYEQYF	TGCGCCAGCAGCCTCGCCGGGACAGGGGGCTACGAGCAGTACTTC
-	TRBV28	TRBD1	TRBJ1-4	CASTPRQGYEKLFF	TGTGCCAGCACCCCCAGACAGGGGTATGAAAAACTGTTTTTT
once	TRBV2	TRBD2	TRBJ2-7	CASSVSGGTYEQYF	TGTGCCAGCAGTGTGAGCGGGGGGACCTACGAGCAGTACTTC
-	TRBV7-3	-	TRBJ1-2	CASSPNGAVSYTF	TGTGCCAGCAGCCCCAATGGGGCAGTGAGCTACACCTTC
-	TRBV5-1	TRBD1	TRBJ2-5	CASRDRLQETQYF	TGCGCCAGCAGGGACAGGCTCCAAGAGACCCAGTACTTC
-	TRBV7-2	-	TRBJ1-5	CASSLDSNQPQHF	TGTGCCAGCAGCTTGGACAGTAATCAGCCCCAGCATTTT
-	TRBV5-6	-	TRBJ1-2	CASRDSSASYGYTF	TGTGCCAGCAGAGACTCCTCGGCCAGCTATGGCTACACCTTC
-	TRBV5-8	-	TRBJ1-6	CASSEGRRNSPLHF	TGTGCCAGCAGCGAAGGACGGAGGAATTCACCCCTCCACTTT
few	TRBV2	TRBD1	TRBJ1-2	CASSEVPPVLIAGTGNGYTF	TGTGCCAGCAGTGAAGTACCCCCCGTATTAATTGCGGGGACAGGGAATGGCTACACCTTC
-	TRBV6-5	-	TRBJ2-5	CASSYSSGEETQYF	TGTGCCAGCAGTTACTCTAGCGGAGAAGAGACCCAGTACTTC
-	TRBV18	TRBD1	TRBJ1-2	CASSPGQGFNGYTF	TGTGCCAGCTCACCGGGACAGGGTTTTAATGGCTACACCTTC
-	TRBV14	TRBD1	TRBJ2-5	CASSPDRVVQETQYF	TGTGCCAGCAGCCCGGACAGGGTAGTTCAAGAGACCCAGTACTTC
-	TRBV6-6	-	TRBJ2-5	CASSDTQETQYF	TGTGCCAGCAGTGACACCCAAGAGACCCAGTACTTC
few	TRBV5-4	-	TRBJ1-6	CASSLQSGGMSPLHF	TGTGCCAGCAGCTTACAATCGGGGGGCATGTCACCCCTCCACTTT
-	TRBV6-5	-	TRBJ2-5	CASSYSWGGAETQYF	TGTGCCAGCAGTTACTCGTGGGGGGGCGCGGAGACCCAGTACTTC
-	TRBV5-1	TRBD1	TRBJ1-3	CATRTGDGNTIYF	TGCGCCACCCGGACAGGGGATGGAAACACCATATATTTT
-	TRBV5-6	TRBD2	TRBJ2-4	CASSLEASGSRDIQYF	TGTGCCAGCAGCTTGGAGGCTAGCGGGAGTAGGGACATTCAGTACTTC
-	TRBV7-9	-	TRBJ2-7	CASSPWTGSSYEQYF	TGTGCCAGCAGCCCATGGACGGGGAGCTCCTACGAGCAGTACTTC
-	TRBV30	-	TRBJ1-2	CAWSVSLNGYTF	TGTGCCTGGAGTGTCTCTCTTAATGGCTACACCTTC
-	TRBV9	-	TRBJ2-7	CASSPDPGEVTYEQYF	TGTGCCAGCAGCCCGGACCCGGGGGAAGTGACCTACGAGCAGTACTTC
few	TRBV2	TRBD1	TRBJ2-3	CASRDSNTDTQYF	TGTGCCAGTCGGGACAGCAACACAGATACGCAGTATTTT
-	TRBV5-6	TRBD2	TRBJ2-3	CASSLRLAGTDTQYF	TGTGCCAGCAGCTTGAGACTAGCGGGAACAGATACGCAGTATTTT
-	TRBV10-3	-	TRBJ1-4	CAISDGIGNEKLFF	TGTGCCATCAGTGACGGGATCGGTAATGAAAAACTGTTTTTT
-	TRBV28	TRBD2	TRBJ2-7	CASKGAGLAGVASYEQYF	TGTGCCAGCAAAGGCGCGGGACTAGCGGGAGTAGCTAGCTACGAGCAGTACTTC
-	TRBV27	TRBD1	TRBJ2-7	CASSSTGSTYEQYF	TGTGCCAGCAGTTCGACAGGGTCTACCTACGAGCAGTACTTC
-	TRBV6-6	-	TRBJ2-7	CASSDRRPAHEQYF	TGTGCCAGCAGCGACAGACGCCCGGCCCACGAGCAGTACTTC
-	TRBV11-2	TRBD2	TRBJ2-1	CASSPWTSGGPHNEQFF	TGTGCCAGCAGCCCCTGGACTAGCGGGGGCCCGCACAATGAGCAGTTCTTC
-	TRBV4-1	TRBD2	TRBJ2-3	CASSQDQSGLAGGTDTQYF	TGCGCCAGCAGCCAAGATCAATCGGGACTAGCGGGGGGCACAGATACGCAGTATTTT
-	TRBV28	-	TRBJ2-6	CASSLRGAGANVLTF	TGTGCCAGCAGTTTAAGGGGCGCTGGGGCCAACGTCCTGACTTTC
-	TRBV19	TRBD2	TRBJ2-1	CASSIGRLAGGGNEQFF	TGTGCCAGTAGTATAGGCCGACTAGCGGGGGGAGGCAATGAGCAGTTCTTC
-	TRBV27	TRBD1	TRBJ1-4	CASSILQGGVEKLFF	TGTGCCAGCAGTATCCTACAGGGGGGAGTTGAAAAACTGTTTTTT
-	TRBV7-6	-	TRBJ2-2	CASSLVRRGAGSGDTGELFF	TGTGCCAGCAGCTTAGTTCGACGGGGGGCAGGGTCCGGGGACACCGGGGAGCTGTTTTTT
once	TRBV2	TRBD1	TRBJ1-6	CARNPGQTNSPLHF	TGTGCCAGAAATCCGGGACAGACAAATTCACCCCTCCACTTT
-	TRBV5-1	-	TRBJ2-1	CASRPVRAHEQFF	TGCGCCAGCAGACCCGTGAGGGCCCATGAGCAGTTCTTC
-	TRBV2	-	TRBJ2-6	CASSQISGANVLTF	TGTGCCAGCAGTCAAATCTCTGGGGCCAACGTCCTGACTTTC
once	TRBV27	-	TRBJ2-1	CASNLGVGGRGDNEQFF	TGTGCCAGCAATCTAGGTGTGGGGGGAAGGGGCGACAATGAGCAGTTCTTC
-	TRBV18	TRBD1	TRBJ2-5	CASSPLPQGKETQYF	TGTGCCAGCTCACCTCTCCCACAGGGGAAAGAGACCCAGTACTTC
-	TRBV7-2	-	TRBJ1-3	CASSLTQDRSVGNTIYF	TGTGCCAGCAGCTTAACCCAGGACAGAAGCGTTGGAAACACCATATATTTT
-	TRBV4-1	TRBD1	TRBJ1-5	CASSTGQGDGQPQHF	TGCGCCAGCAGCACTGGACAGGGGGACGGTCAGCCCCAGCATTTT
-	TRBV30	-	TRBJ1-1	CAWNLNTEAFF	TGTGCCTGGAATCTTAACACTGAAGCTTTCTTT
-	TRBV29-1	TRBD2	TRBJ2-5	CSARRAGRETQYF	TGCAGCGCCCGAAGAGCCGGGAGGGAGACCCAGTACTTC
-	TRBV2	-	TRBJ1-5	CASSPNGGLSNQPQHF	TGTGCCAGCAGTCCGAACGGGGGGTTGAGCAATCAGCCCCAGCATTTT
-	TRBV14	-	TRBJ1-5	CASSQDERQPQHF	TGTGCCAGCAGCCAAGATGAGAGGCAGCCCCAGCATTTT
-	TRBV15	TRBD1	TRBJ2-7	CATSDRGREQYF	TGTGCCACCTCGGACAGGGGTCGAGAGCAGTACTTC
once	TRBV11-2	TRBD2	TRBJ2-3	CASSLRLAGGTDTQYF	TGTGCCAGCAGTCTCAGACTAGCGGGAGGTACAGATACGCAGTATTTT
-	TRBV11-2	-	TRBJ1-5	CASSLEGAGSNQPQHF	TGTGCCAGCAGCTTAGAGGGGGCGGGTAGCAATCAGCCCCAGCATTTT
-	TRBV5-8	TRBD2	TRBJ2-3	CASSFGLATRDTQYF	TGTGCCAGCAGCTTTGGACTAGCGACTAGAGATACGCAGTATTTT
-	TRBV2	-	TRBJ2-7	CASSESGPYEQYF	TGTGCCAGCAGTGAGTCAGGGCCCTACGAGCAGTACTTC
-	TRBV2	-	TRBJ2-7	CASSTRGRSSYEQYF	TGTGCCAGCAGTACTCGAGGGAGGAGCTCCTACGAGCAGTACTTC
-	TRBV2	TRBD1	TRBJ1-1	CASSPQGAPEAFF	TGTGCCAGCAGCCCACAGGGGGCGCCTGAAGCTTTCTTT
-	TRBV4-1	-	TRBJ1-4	CASSARGQGEKLFF	TGCGCCAGCAGCGCCAGGGGTCAGGGTGAAAAACTGTTTTTT
-	TRBV28	-	TRBJ1-4	CASSRRTVGVEKLFF	TGTGCCAGCAGTCGCCGGACAGTTGGAGTTGAAAAACTGTTTTTT
once	TRBV28	TRBD1	TRBJ2-7	CASSSTGDYEQYF	TGTGCCAGCAGCTCGACAGGGGATTACGAGCAGTACTTC